This T cell receptor beta chain was identified during a study of CD8+ T cells in alopecia areata. V was pared by 3 bases and J by 3 bases, with 0 bases of the junction left unmatched. The germline CDR1 and CDR2 sequences are SQVTM and ANQGSEA. The CDR3 is 15 amino acids. cDNA prepared by RNA extraction and subsequent reverse transcription served as the template for sequencing. Sequencing was performed with immunoSEQ multiplex PCR; in TCRdb, only in-frame clones are kept and a portion is missing. The sample has some 150,000 clones, 54% seen once. Treatment specified: oral pan-JAK inhibitor, 5-10 mg twice daily. Of note for this clone: Antigen: not known. In the same sample, other DNA sequences code for this CDR3.

Study findings and constraints: In scalp, tofacitinib significantly decreased clonality and expanded CD8+ clones among the top 100.

Sequences were derived from CD8+ T cells sorted from blood, sampled at week 4, from a patient treated with tofacitinib. The TCR comes from a human donor with alopecia areata. This chain joins TRBV29-1 and TRBJ2-1; 15 bases fit TRBD2. The CDR3 DNA sequence: TGCAGCGTTGAGGGACTAGCGGGGGGCTACAATGAGCAGTTCTTC. It codes for CSVEGLAGGYNEQFF.